Included here is one TCR beta chain sequence, with context. This record belongs to a study of T cell responses to AZD1222 COVID-19 vaccine. At the level of the study: Pooled samples include second doses given at about 4 or 12 weeks.

CDR3 length: 15 amino acids. Deletions cut 5 bases from V and 2 bases from J, with 16 bases between. In germline, CDR1 is SEHNR, CDR2 FQNEAQ (reference sequence). Method: immunoSEQ multiplex PCR; TCRdb's copy keeps in-frame clones and lacks some. The sample holds roughly 150,000 clones, around 90% seen once. The clonotype comes from an adult in good health. The sequences come from peripheral blood, collected on day 0 of AZD1222 vaccination. The chain joins TRBV7-9 to TRBJ2-7, with D perhaps TRBD1 (6 bases). The CDR3 loop reads CASSIHRTEPYEQYF. Written as DNA, the CDR3 is TGTGCCAGCAGCATCCACCGGACAGAGCCCTACGAGCAGTACTTC.